This TCR beta chain was identified in a study of blood T cell repertoires in COVID-19. The protocol was immunoSEQ multiplex PCR, while the TCRdb copy is restricted to in-frame clones and leaves out a portion. The sample carries 250,000 or so clones, approximately 85% recorded once. The TCR originated in a woman aged 45-60 years who had been exposed to COVID-19. The sequencing sample was made of PBMCs or T cells enriched from blood (not recorded which).

The CDR3 DNA follows: TGTGCCATCAGTGAGGGCGGGGGACGGAACACTGAAGCTTTCTTT. Translating gives CAISEGGGRNTEAFF. V usage is TRBV10-3 and J usage is TRBJ1-1, with D possibly matching TRBD1 (5 bases). V was cut by 2 bases and J by 1 base, with 11 bases left in between. This CDR3 has 15 amino acids. In germline, CDR1 is ENHRY, CDR2 SYGVKD.